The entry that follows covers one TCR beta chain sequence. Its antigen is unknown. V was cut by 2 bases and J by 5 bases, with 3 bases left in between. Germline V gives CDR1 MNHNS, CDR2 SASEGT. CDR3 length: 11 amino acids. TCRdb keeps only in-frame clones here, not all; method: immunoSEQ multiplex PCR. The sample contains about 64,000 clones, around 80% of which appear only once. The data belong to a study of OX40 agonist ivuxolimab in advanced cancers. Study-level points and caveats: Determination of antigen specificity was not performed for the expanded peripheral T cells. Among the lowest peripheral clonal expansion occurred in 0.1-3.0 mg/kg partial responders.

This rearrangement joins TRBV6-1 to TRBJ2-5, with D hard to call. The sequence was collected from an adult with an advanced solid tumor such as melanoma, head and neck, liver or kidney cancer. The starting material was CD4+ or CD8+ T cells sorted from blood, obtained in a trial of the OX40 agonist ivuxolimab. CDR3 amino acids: CASSEQETQYF. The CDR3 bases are TGTGCCAGCAGTGAACAGGAGACCCAGTACTTC.